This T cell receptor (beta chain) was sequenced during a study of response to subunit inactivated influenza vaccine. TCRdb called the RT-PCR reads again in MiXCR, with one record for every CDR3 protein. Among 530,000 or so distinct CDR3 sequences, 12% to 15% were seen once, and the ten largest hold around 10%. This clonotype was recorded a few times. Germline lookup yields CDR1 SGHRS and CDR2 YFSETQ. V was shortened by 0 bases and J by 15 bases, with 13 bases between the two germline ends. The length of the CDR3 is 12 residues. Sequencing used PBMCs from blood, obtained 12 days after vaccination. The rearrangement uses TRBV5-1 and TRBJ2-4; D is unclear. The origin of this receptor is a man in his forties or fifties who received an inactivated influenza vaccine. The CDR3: CASSLGTGIRYF. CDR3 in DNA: TGCGCCAGCAGCTTGGGGACCGGCATAAGGTACTTC. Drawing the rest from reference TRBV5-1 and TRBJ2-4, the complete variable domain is KAGVTQTPRYLIKTRGQQVTLSCSPISGHRSVSWYQQTPGQGLQFLFEYFSETQRNKGNFPGRFSGRQFSNSRSEMNVSTLELGDSALYLCASSLGTGIRYFGAGTRLSVL.